This T cell receptor (beta chain) comes out of a study of early T cells in non-severe SARS-CoV-2 infection. General observations from the study: The VDJdb matching leaned toward anti-spike CD8 responses and overlooked private and CD4 specificities.

The CDR3 loop spans 15 amino acids. Trimming removed 6 bases from V and 7 bases from J, with 21 bases in between. Germline values: CDR1 MRHNA, CDR2 SNTAGT. MiXCR, run by TCRdb on the 5' RACE reads, gives a single entry per CDR3 protein. In the table there are fewer than 35,000 distinct CDR3 sequences, roughly 5% of which are singletons. The table lists this clonotype with many counts. Its target is unknown. The sequencing sample was made of whole blood. The chain carries TRBV6-4 and TRBJ1-2, with D perhaps matching TRBD1 (6 bases). The sequence was obtained from an adult who was a healthcare worker with PCR-confirmed SARS-CoV-2 infection or an uninfected control (not recorded which). The CDR3 spells CASSLTDSGGFGYTF. In DNA, the CDR3 is TGTGCCAGCAGCCTAACGGACAGCGGGGGCTTTGGCTACACCTTC.